This T cell receptor (beta chain) appears in the sequencing data of a study of shared clonotypes between healthy human individuals. The CDR3 consists of 13 residues. Germline CDR1 and CDR2: KGHSH and LQKENI. The ends lost 3 bases at V and 7 bases at J; junction bases unmatched: 5. In the original analysis: Junction-only sequences produced by ImmunoSEQ had no quality scores, so filtering differed. Only in-frame clones appear in the TCRdb table, and some are missing; sequencing was by immunoSEQ multiplex PCR. The V and J calls and clone size come from that table; D and trimming were worked out from the DNA. This sample carries about 2.4 million clones, approximately 93% of them seen once, and the ten largest clones take approximately 0.37%. Study-level findings and limits: Collection of samples was limited to blood; tissue repertoires likely differ. Memory subsets generally showed lower estimated richness than naive subsets.

As to this clone: The target antigen is unknown.

V usage is TRBV18 and J usage is TRBJ2-7, with 8 positions matching TRBD1. This TCR was recovered from a man aged 18 to 30 in good health. Some clones in this sample may be carry-over from other donors' samples. Input material: naive CD4+ T cells from PBMCs. The subset: CD45RA+ positively selected. In DNA form, the CDR3 reads TGTGCCAGCTCACCCCTGGACAGGGCAGAGCAGTACTTC. It is translated as CASSPLDRAEQYF. Based on the CDR3 plus reference TRBV18 and TRBJ2-7, the full variable domain is NAGVMQNPRHLVRRRGQEARLRCSPMKGHSHVYWYRQLPEEGLKFMVYLQKENIIDESGMPKERFSAEFPKEGPSILRIQQVVRGDSAAYFCASSPLDRAEQYFGPGTRLTVT.